The rows below give T cell receptor beta chains drawn from one sample of a study of molecular identifiers for immune sequencing clone quantification. TCRdb called the PCR reads again in MiXCR, with one record for every CDR3 protein. The sample carries about 640,000 distinct CDR3 sequences, nearly 20% recorded once. Sequenced: naive CD8+ T cells from blood, with Jurkat cell RNA spiked in. Receptors originate from a human donor in good health. Some libraries in this study had Jurkat cell RNA spiked in. Both conserved end residues are part of each CDR3. D genes are given only for firm matches. Clone sizes are given selectively: once, few, many, or a class where the clone is expanded.

J gene | clone size | D gene | V gene | CDR3 protein | CDR3 DNA
TRBJ1-1 | many | . | TRBV27 | CASSFGAGVMNTEAFF | TGTGCCAGCAGTTTTGGGGCAGGGGTTATGAACACTGAAGCTTTCTTT
TRBJ1-1 | many | . | TRBV29-1 | CSAGFEPEAFF | TGCAGCGCCGGTTTCGAGCCTGAAGCTTTCTTT
TRBJ2-7 | . | . | TRBV5-6 | CASSPERGYQEQYF | TGTGCCAGCAGCCCCGAGAGGGGGTACCAGGAGCAGTACTTC
TRBJ1-1 | many | . | TRBV5-1 | CASCQNMGGPHEAFF | TGCGCCAGCTGTCAGAATATGGGGGGCCCCCATGAAGCTTTCTTT
TRBJ2-7 | . | TRBD1 | TRBV27 | CASSLGTGVREQYF | TGTGCCAGCAGTTTAGGGACAGGGGTCAGGGAGCAGTACTTC
TRBJ1-1 | many | . | TRBV29-1 | CSVWWTGENTEAFF | TGCAGCGTTTGGTGGACGGGGGAGAACACTGAAGCTTTCTTT
TRBJ2-7 | many | . | TRBV27 | CASSPRTDPSYEQYF | TGTGCCAGCAGTCCGCGGACAGATCCTTCCTACGAGCAGTACTTC
TRBJ2-3 | many | TRBD2 | TRBV24-1 | CATELAGGTDTQYF | TGTGCCACCGAATTAGCGGGGGGCACAGATACGCAGTATTTT
TRBJ2-7 | . | TRBD2 | TRBV13 | CASSLLTSGASSYEQYF | TGTGCCAGCAGCCTACTGACTAGCGGGGCTAGCTCCTACGAGCAGTACTTC
TRBJ2-4 | many | TRBD2 | TRBV19 | CASSIWTAGAGNIQYF | TGTGCCAGTAGTATCTGGACAGCGGGAGCGGGGAACATTCAGTACTTC
TRBJ2-7 | many | TRBD2 | TRBV28 | CASSLLAGSSYEQYF | TGTGCCAGCAGTTTACTAGCGGGGTCCTCCTACGAGCAGTACTTC
TRBJ1-4 | . | TRBD1 | TRBV27 | CASRRQGAKSNEKLFF | TGTGCCAGCCGCCGCCAGGGGGCGAAATCTAATGAAAAACTGTTTTTT
TRBJ2-5 | many | . | TRBV7-6 | CASSSWDQAETQYF | TGTGCCAGCAGTTCCTGGGACCAGGCGGAGACCCAGTACTTC
TRBJ2-7 | many | . | TRBV29-1 | CAVREGNSYEQYF | TGTGCCGTTAGAGAGGGAAACTCCTACGAGCAGTACTTC
TRBJ2-7 | many | . | TRBV2 | CASSQSYGSSYEQYF | TGTGCCAGCAGTCAGTCCTACGGGAGCTCCTACGAGCAGTACTTC
TRBJ1-5 | many | TRBD1 | TRBV12-3/TRBV12-4 | CASSYTGGGQPQHF | TGTGCCAGCAGCTACACAGGGGGCGGTCAGCCCCAGCATTTT